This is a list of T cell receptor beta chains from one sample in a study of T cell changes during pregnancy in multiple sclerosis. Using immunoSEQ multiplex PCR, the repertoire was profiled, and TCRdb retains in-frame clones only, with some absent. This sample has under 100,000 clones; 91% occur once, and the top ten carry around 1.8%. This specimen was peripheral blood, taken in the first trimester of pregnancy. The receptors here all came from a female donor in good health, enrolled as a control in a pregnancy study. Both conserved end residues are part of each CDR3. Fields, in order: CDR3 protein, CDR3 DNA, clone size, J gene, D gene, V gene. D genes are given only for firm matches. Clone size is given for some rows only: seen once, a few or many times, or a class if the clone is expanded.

cdr3_aa: CASSGGLGSYNSPLHF; cdr3_nt: TGTGCCAGCAGTGGGGGGCTGGGCTCCTATAATTCACCCCTCCACTTT; clone_size: NA; j_call: TRBJ1-6; d_call: NA; v_call: TRBV6-1
cdr3_aa: CATQRGGTGELFF; cdr3_nt: TGTGCCACCCAGAGAGGGGGCACCGGGGAGCTGTTTTTT; clone_size: NA; j_call: TRBJ2-2; d_call: NA; v_call: TRBV9
cdr3_aa: CASSKAHTGGVPEQYF; cdr3_nt: TGTGCCAGCAGCAAAGCCCACACAGGGGGTGTCCCTGAGCAGTACTTC; clone_size: NA; j_call: TRBJ2-7; d_call: TRBD1; v_call: TRBV5-6
cdr3_aa: CASSVGRDRGFYEQYF; cdr3_nt: TGTGCCAGCAGCGTAGGACGGGACAGGGGGTTCTACGAGCAGTACTTC; clone_size: NA; j_call: TRBJ2-7; d_call: TRBD1; v_call: TRBV11-2
cdr3_aa: CASSLPVPGTEAFF; cdr3_nt: TGTGCCAGTAGCCTGCCGGTCCCGGGGACTGAAGCTTTCTTT; clone_size: once; j_call: TRBJ1-1; d_call: NA; v_call: TRBV19
cdr3_aa: CASSSSREINEKLFF; cdr3_nt: TGTGCCAGCAGCTCAAGCCGGGAGATTAATGAAAAACTGTTTTTT; clone_size: NA; j_call: TRBJ1-4; d_call: NA; v_call: TRBV5-4
cdr3_aa: CASSMQGERNQPQHF; cdr3_nt: TGTGCCAGTAGTATGCAGGGGGAGAGGAATCAGCCCCAGCATTTT; clone_size: NA; j_call: TRBJ1-5; d_call: TRBD1; v_call: TRBV19
cdr3_aa: CASSVVRDEQYF; cdr3_nt: TGTGCCAGCAGCGTAGTCAGGGACGAGCAGTACTTC; clone_size: NA; j_call: TRBJ2-7; d_call: NA; v_call: TRBV9
cdr3_aa: CASSLSDPFPGQVTYEQYF; cdr3_nt: TGTGCCAGCAGTTTATCGGACCCTTTTCCGGGACAGGTAACCTACGAGCAGTACTTC; clone_size: NA; j_call: TRBJ2-7; d_call: TRBD1; v_call: TRBV27
cdr3_aa: CASRGQGNQPQHF; cdr3_nt: TGTGCCAGCCGAGGACAGGGGAATCAGCCCCAGCATTTT; clone_size: NA; j_call: TRBJ1-5; d_call: TRBD1; v_call: TRBV2
cdr3_aa: CAIRIGGNYGYTF; cdr3_nt: TGTGCCATCAGGATCGGGGGTAACTATGGCTACACCTTC; clone_size: few; j_call: TRBJ1-2; d_call: NA; v_call: TRBV10-3
cdr3_aa: CASSNLAGGPRELFF; cdr3_nt: TGTGCCAGCAGCAACTTAGCGGGGGGGCCCCGGGAGCTGTTTTTT; clone_size: NA; j_call: TRBJ2-2; d_call: TRBD2; v_call: TRBV4-2
cdr3_aa: CASTSHGGTYNEQFF; cdr3_nt: TGTGCCAGCACCTCCCACGGGGGGACCTACAATGAGCAGTTCTTC; clone_size: NA; j_call: TRBJ2-1; d_call: TRBD2; v_call: TRBV7-2
cdr3_aa: CASSLQGLDPSGANVLTF; cdr3_nt: TGTGCCAGCAGTTTACAGGGGCTGGACCCCTCTGGGGCCAACGTCCTGACTTTC; clone_size: NA; j_call: TRBJ2-6; d_call: NA; v_call: TRBV28
cdr3_aa: CASRRTRGTDTQYF; cdr3_nt: TGTGCCAGCAGGCGGACTAGGGGTACAGATACGCAGTATTTT; clone_size: NA; j_call: TRBJ2-3; d_call: TRBD2; v_call: TRBV27
cdr3_aa: CASSRDSDYGYTF; cdr3_nt: TGCGCCAGCAGCCGGGACAGCGACTATGGCTACACCTTC; clone_size: NA; j_call: TRBJ1-2; d_call: TRBD1; v_call: TRBV4-3
cdr3_aa: CASSGLAGGGETQYF; cdr3_nt: TGTGCCAGCAGCGGACTAGCGGGGGGCGGAGAGACCCAGTACTTC; clone_size: NA; j_call: TRBJ2-5; d_call: TRBD2; v_call: TRBV9
cdr3_aa: CASSLAGAENYGYTF; cdr3_nt: TGTGCCAGCAGCTTAGCGGGGGCTGAAAACTATGGCTACACCTTC; clone_size: once; j_call: TRBJ1-2; d_call: NA; v_call: TRBV7-9
cdr3_aa: CASSSGYEQYF; cdr3_nt: TGTGCCAGCAGTTCCGGGTACGAGCAGTACTTC; clone_size: NA; j_call: TRBJ2-7; d_call: NA; v_call: TRBV27
cdr3_aa: CASSPGTGAPGELFF; cdr3_nt: TGTGCCAGCTCACCAGGCACAGGGGCCCCCGGGGAGCTGTTTTTT; clone_size: NA; j_call: TRBJ2-2; d_call: TRBD1; v_call: TRBV18
cdr3_aa: CASSGGLGETQYF; cdr3_nt: TGCGCCAGCAGTGGTGGCCTCGGGGAGACCCAGTACTTC; clone_size: NA; j_call: TRBJ2-5; d_call: NA; v_call: TRBV10-1
cdr3_aa: CASSLPTGGDPNTQYF; cdr3_nt: TGTGCCAGCAGCTTACCTACGGGGGGCGATCCTAATACGCAGTATTTT; clone_size: NA; j_call: TRBJ2-3; d_call: NA; v_call: TRBV7-3
cdr3_aa: CASSLTAVYKETQYF; cdr3_nt: TGCGCCAGCAGCCTAACAGCGGTCTACAAAGAGACCCAGTACTTC; clone_size: once; j_call: TRBJ2-5; d_call: NA; v_call: TRBV4-1
cdr3_aa: CATSKTSGGPNTGELFF; cdr3_nt: TGTGCCACCAGCAAGACTAGCGGGGGACCGAACACCGGGGAGCTGTTTTTT; clone_size: NA; j_call: TRBJ2-2; d_call: TRBD2; v_call: TRBV15
cdr3_aa: CASRGLTDTDTQYF; cdr3_nt: TGTGCCAGCAGGGGACTTACCGACACAGATACGCAGTATTTT; clone_size: NA; j_call: TRBJ2-3; d_call: NA; v_call: TRBV5-4
cdr3_aa: CASSVGGNTEAFF; cdr3_nt: TGCGCCAGCAGCGTCGGGGGGAACACTGAAGCTTTCTTT; clone_size: once; j_call: TRBJ1-1; d_call: NA; v_call: TRBV5-1